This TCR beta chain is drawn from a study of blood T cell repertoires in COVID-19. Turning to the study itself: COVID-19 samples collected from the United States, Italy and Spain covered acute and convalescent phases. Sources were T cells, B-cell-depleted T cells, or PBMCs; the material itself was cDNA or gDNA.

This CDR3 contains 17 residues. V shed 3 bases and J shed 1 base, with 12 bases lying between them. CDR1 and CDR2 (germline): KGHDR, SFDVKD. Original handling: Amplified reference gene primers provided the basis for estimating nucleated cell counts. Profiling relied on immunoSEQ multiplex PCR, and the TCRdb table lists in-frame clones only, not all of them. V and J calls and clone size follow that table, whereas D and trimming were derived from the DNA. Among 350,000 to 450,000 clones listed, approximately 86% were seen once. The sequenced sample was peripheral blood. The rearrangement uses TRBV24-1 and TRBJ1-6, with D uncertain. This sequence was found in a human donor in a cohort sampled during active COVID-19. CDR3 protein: CATSDRGLESYNSPLHF. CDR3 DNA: TGTGCCACCAGTGATCGTGGGTTGGAGTCCTATAATTCACCCCTCCACTTT.